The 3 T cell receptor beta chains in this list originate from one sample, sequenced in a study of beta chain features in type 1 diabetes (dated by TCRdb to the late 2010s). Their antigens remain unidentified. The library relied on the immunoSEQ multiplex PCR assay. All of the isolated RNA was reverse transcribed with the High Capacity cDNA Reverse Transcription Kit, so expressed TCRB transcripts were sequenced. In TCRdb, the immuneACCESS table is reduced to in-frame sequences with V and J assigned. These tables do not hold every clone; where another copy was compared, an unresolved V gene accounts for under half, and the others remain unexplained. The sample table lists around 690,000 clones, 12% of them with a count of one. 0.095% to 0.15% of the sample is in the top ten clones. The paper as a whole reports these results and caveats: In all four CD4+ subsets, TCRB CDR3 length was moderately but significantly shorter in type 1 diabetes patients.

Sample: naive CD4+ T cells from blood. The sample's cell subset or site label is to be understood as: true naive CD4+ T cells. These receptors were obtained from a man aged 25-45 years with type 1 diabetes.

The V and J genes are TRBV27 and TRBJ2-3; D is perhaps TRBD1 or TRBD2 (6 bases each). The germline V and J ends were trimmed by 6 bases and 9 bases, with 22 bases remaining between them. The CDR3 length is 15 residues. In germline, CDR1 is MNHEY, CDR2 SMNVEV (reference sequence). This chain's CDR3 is CASSPPGAGVVTQYF. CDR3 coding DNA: TGTGCCAGCAGCCCCCCGGGGGCCGGGGTAGTAACGCAGTATTTT.

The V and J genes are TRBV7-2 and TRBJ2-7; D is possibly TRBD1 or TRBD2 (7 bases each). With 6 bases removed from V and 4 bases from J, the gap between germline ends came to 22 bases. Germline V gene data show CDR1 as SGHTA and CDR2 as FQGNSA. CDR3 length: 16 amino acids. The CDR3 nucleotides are TGTGCCAGCAGTTCTAGCGGCTCAGGGGGGTTGTACGAGCAGTACTTC. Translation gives CASSSSGSGGLYEQYF.

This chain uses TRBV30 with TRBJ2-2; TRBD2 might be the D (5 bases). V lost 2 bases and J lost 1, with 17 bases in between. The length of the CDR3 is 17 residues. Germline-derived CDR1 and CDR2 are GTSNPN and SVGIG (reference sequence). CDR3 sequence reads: CAWSLSHTGKNTGELFF. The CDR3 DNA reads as TGTGCCTGGAGTTTAAGCCACACCGGGAAGAACACCGGGGAGCTGTTTTTT. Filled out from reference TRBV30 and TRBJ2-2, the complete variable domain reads SQTIHQWPATLVQPVGSPLSLECTVEGTSNPNLYWYRQAAGRGLQLLFYSVGIGQISSEVPQNLSASRPQDRQFILSSKKLLLSDSGFYLCAWSLSHTGKNTGELFFGEGSRLTVL.